A selection of T cell receptor beta chains follows, all from one sample in a study of blood T cell repertoires in COVID-19. This table comes from immunoSEQ multiplex PCR, and its TCRdb copy is limited to in-frame clones, with some not included. The sample shows fewer than 200,000 clones, 60% to 80% of them seen only once. The sample taken for sequencing was peripheral blood. The receptor set was obtained from a woman in her 70s with acute or convalescent COVID-19. CDR3s include the opening cysteine and the closing phenylalanine or tryptophan. Fields, in order: D gene, V gene, clone size, J gene, CDR3 protein, CDR3 DNA. The D gene is left open where the match is weak. Expanded clones are given a class, and other clones once, few, many or no size at all.

TRBD2	TRBV19	many	TRBJ2-2	CASSPIGGLAGYTGELFF	TGTGCCAGTAGTCCTATCGGGGGACTAGCGGGATACACCGGGGAGCTGTTTTTT
TRBD2	TRBV9	.	TRBJ2-3	CASSPRASGTTDTQYF	TGTGCCAGCAGCCCCCGGGCTAGCGGGACCACAGATACGCAGTATTTT
.	TRBV14	.	TRBJ1-2	CASSQVPGYGYTF	TGTGCCAGCAGCCAAGTTCCGGGGTATGGCTACACCTTC
.	TRBV29-1	many	TRBJ2-7	CSVAAFGPPVYEQYF	TGCAGCGTTGCCGCGTTTGGGCCCCCGGTCTACGAGCAGTACTTC
.	TRBV21-1	.	TRBJ1-4	CASSKGQGRGEKLFF	TGTGCCAGCAGCAAAGGTCAGGGAAGAGGTGAAAAACTGTTTTTT
TRBD1	TRBV2	few	TRBJ2-7	CASRYKDRAPGEQYF	TGTGCCAGCAGGTATAAGGACAGGGCCCCGGGGGAGCAGTACTTC
TRBD2	TRBV18	.	TRBJ2-1	CASSPGLADNEQFF	TGTGCCAGCTCACCGGGGCTAGCGGATAATGAGCAGTTCTTC
.	TRBV5-1	.	TRBJ1-1	CASNRGADTEAFF	TGCGCCAGCAATAGGGGTGCCGACACTGAAGCTTTCTTT
TRBD2	TRBV24-1	.	TRBJ2-5	CATSDHRGVETQYF	TGTGCCACCAGTGATCATCGGGGGGTGGAGACCCAGTACTTC
.	TRBV7-2	.	TRBJ1-5	CASSLGPPQPQHF	TGTGCCAGCAGCTTGGGCCCACCCCAGCCCCAGCATTTT
TRBD1	TRBV25-1	.	TRBJ1-1	CASSGANTGDTEAFF	TGTGCCAGCAGTGGGGCCAATACAGGGGACACTGAAGCTTTCTTT
.	TRBV7-3	few	TRBJ1-2	CASSLGAGSEGYTF	TGTGCCAGCAGCTTAGGTGCAGGGTCGGAGGGCTACACCTTC
TRBD2	TRBV5-1	.	TRBJ2-3	CASSLAGGDTDTQYF	TGCGCCAGCAGCTTGGCGGGAGGCGACACAGATACGCAGTATTTT
TRBD2	TRBV6-6	.	TRBJ2-2	CASGLVRIGELFF	TGTGCCAGCGGACTAGTAAGGATCGGGGAGCTGTTTTTT
.	TRBV10-1	.	TRBJ1-5	CASSDQCYQPQHF	TGCGCCAGCAGTGATCAGTGCTATCAGCCCCAGCATTTT
.	TRBV30	.	TRBJ2-5	CAWSVRSLISQYF	TGTGCCTGGAGTGTACGATCCCTAATTTCCCAGTACTTC
.	TRBV5-4	.	TRBJ1-4	CASSLEQATNEKLFF	TGTGCCAGCAGCTTGGAACAGGCAACTAATGAAAAACTGTTTTTT
.	TRBV6-4	.	TRBJ1-5	CASSSQHF	TGTGCCAGCAGCAGTCAGCATTTT
TRBD2	TRBV12-3/TRBV12-4	.	TRBJ2-1	CASRIAGTNEQFF	TGTGCCAGCCGGATAGCGGGAACAAATGAGCAGTTCTTC
.	TRBV24-1	.	TRBJ2-3	CATSDGRQGVTDTQYF	TGTGCCACCAGTGATGGGAGGCAGGGGGTCACAGATACGCAGTATTTT
.	TRBV5-6	.	TRBJ2-6	CASSSAQVNVLTF	TGTGCCAGCAGCTCGGCGCAGGTTAATGTCCTGACTTTC
TRBD2	TRBV19	.	TRBJ2-3	CASSTASGASTDTQYF	TGTGCCAGTAGTACAGCTAGCGGGGCTAGCACAGATACGCAGTATTTT
.	TRBV7-2	.	TRBJ1-2	CASSLVEGNYGYTF	TGTGCCAGCAGCTTAGTAGAGGGAAACTATGGCTACACCTTC
.	TRBV7-2	few	TRBJ2-2	CASSLTGSSGELFF	TGTGCCAGCAGCCTAACAGGAAGCTCCGGGGAGCTGTTTTTT
TRBD2	TRBV7-3	.	TRBJ2-2	CASSYVRLAGGIHTGELFF	TGTGCCAGCAGCTATGTGAGGCTAGCGGGAGGAATTCACACCGGGGAGCTGTTTTTT
.	TRBV19	.	TRBJ2-3	CASRAGALHPTDTQYF	TGTGCCAGTAGGGCAGGTGCCCTCCACCCCACAGATACGCAGTATTTT
TRBD1	TRBV27	once	TRBJ2-2	CASSPTGGHGELFF	TGTGCCAGCAGCCCAACAGGGGGCCACGGGGAGCTGTTTTTT
.	TRBV9	.	TRBJ1-1	CASSVAAGSLGNTEAFF	TGTGCCAGCAGCGTAGCGGCGGGGAGTCTTGGGAACACTGAAGCTTTCTTT
.	TRBV3-1/TRBV3-2	.	TRBJ1-2	CASSQDRMHYGYTF	TGTGCCAGCAGCCAAGATAGAATGCACTATGGCTACACCTTC
.	TRBV21-1	.	TRBJ1-2	CASSKDPGGYTF	TGTGCCAGCAGCAAAGATCCAGGTGGCTACACCTTC
TRBD1	TRBV7-9	.	TRBJ1-1	CASTQRRQGANTEAFF	TGTGCCAGCACCCAGCGGAGGCAGGGGGCGAACACTGAAGCTTTCTTT
TRBD1	TRBV30	many	TRBJ1-6	CAWSGTGYNSPLHF	TGTGCCTGGAGTGGGACAGGCTATAATTCACCCCTCCACTTT
TRBD2	TRBV5-1	.	TRBJ2-2	CAGRSSGRTVSHTGELFF	TGCGCCGGAAGATCTAGCGGGAGGACGGTTTCGCACACCGGGGAGCTGTTTTTT
TRBD2	TRBV11-3	.	TRBJ2-3	CASSRSPGGFEDTQYF	TGTGCCAGCAGCCGGTCCCCGGGAGGATTCGAAGATACGCAGTATTTT
.	TRBV6-2/TRBV6-3	.	TRBJ2-3	CASSYSRKTDTQYF	TGTGCCAGCAGTTACTCGAGGAAGACAGATACGCAGTATTTT
TRBD2	TRBV18	.	TRBJ2-7	CASSPNGLAEYEQYF	TGTGCCAGCTCACCAAATGGGCTAGCGGAATACGAGCAGTACTTC
TRBD2	TRBV4-2	once	TRBJ2-3	CASKRGTSGGQSTDTQYF	TGTGCCAGCAAACGGGGGACTAGCGGAGGGCAGAGCACAGATACGCAGTATTTT
.	TRBV7-8	few	TRBJ2-2	CASSLVRGELFF	TGTGCCAGCAGCTTAGTTCGGGGGGAGCTGTTTTTT
.	TRBV19	many	TRBJ1-5	CASSILLRGGRDNQPQHF	TGTGCCAGTAGTATACTCCTCCGCGGGGGTCGCGACAATCAGCCCCAGCATTTT
TRBD1	TRBV3-1/TRBV3-2	.	TRBJ1-2	CASSQEGTGSGYTF	TGTGCCAGCAGCCAAGAGGGGACAGGGAGTGGCTACACCTTC
TRBD1	TRBV11-3	.	TRBJ1-1	CASSLATGPRAEAFF	TGTGCCAGCAGCTTAGCGACAGGGCCTAGGGCTGAAGCTTTCTTT
.	TRBV21-1	once	TRBJ2-7	CASSKILQGAYEQYF	TGTGCCAGCAGCAAAATTTTACAGGGGGCCTACGAGCAGTACTTC
.	TRBV19	.	TRBJ1-1	CASRIGGGTEAFF	TGTGCCAGTAGAATCGGGGGTGGCACTGAAGCTTTCTTT
TRBD2	TRBV19	few	TRBJ2-1	CASSPSGLAGYNEQFF	TGTGCCAGTAGTCCCTCTGGGCTAGCGGGTTACAATGAGCAGTTCTTC
.	TRBV28	.	TRBJ1-3	CASSRHQQTSGNTIYF	TGTGCCAGCAGTCGTCACCAACAGACCTCTGGAAACACCATATATTTT
TRBD1	TRBV25-1	.	TRBJ1-4	CASSEYYGTGLEKLFF	TGTGCCAGCAGTGAATATTACGGGACAGGGTTGGAAAAACTGTTTTTT
.	TRBV3-1/TRBV3-2	.	TRBJ2-7	CASSHPITYEQYF	TGTGCCAGCAGCCACCCTATTACCTACGAGCAGTACTTC
.	TRBV10-3	.	TRBJ1-1	CAISAAENTEAFF	TGTGCCATCAGTGCGGCGGAGAACACTGAAGCTTTCTTT